One sample yielded the 5 T cell receptor beta chains listed below, sequenced in a study of T cell changes during pregnancy in multiple sclerosis. Sequencing used immunoSEQ multiplex PCR; TCRdb keeps in-frame clones, though not all of them. The sample records 35,000 to 50,000 clones, 80% to 95% being singletons. The material was CD4+ T cells from peripheral blood mononuclear cells, obtained in the first trimester of pregnancy. Receptors were obtained from a female donor with multiple sclerosis, enrolled in a pregnancy study.

The chain couples TRBV7-2 to TRBJ1-2, with D possibly matching TRBD1 (5 bases). Looked up from germline, CDR1 is SGHTA and CDR2 is FQGNSA. There are 15 residues in the CDR3. The V end lost 1 base, the J end lost 8 bases, and 17 bases lay between the germline ends. This chain's CDR3 is CASSLDRRGARGYTF. In nucleotides, the CDR3 is TGTGCCAGCAGCTTAGATCGAAGGGGCGCGAGGGGCTACACCTTC.

The V gene is TRBV9, the J gene TRBJ1-3; a possible D gene is TRBD1 (5 bases). Germline values: CDR1 SGDLS, CDR2 YYNGEE. The CDR3 spans 16 residues. V lost 0 bases, J lost 2 bases, and 12 bases lay in between. DNA for the CDR3: TGTGCCAGCAGCGTAGGTTCAGGGAAGACTGGAAACACCATATATTTT. Translating gives CASSVGSGKTGNTIYF. The whole variable domain, remainder taken from reference TRBV9 and TRBJ1-3, is DSGVTQTPKHLITATGQRVTLRCSPRSGDLSVYWYQQSLDQGLQFLIQYYNGEERAKGNILERFSAQQFPDLHSELNLSSLELGDSALYFCASSVGSGKTGNTIYFGEGSWLTVV.

The rearrangement uses TRBV5-1 and TRBJ2-3, with TRBD2 as a possible D gene (6 bases). Germline V lookup: CDR1 SGHRS, CDR2 YFSETQ. Deletions cut 0 bases from V and 1 base from J, with 9 bases between. This CDR3 has 15 amino acids. As DNA, the CDR3 is TGCGCCAGCAGCTTGGACGGGAGCCGCACAGATACGCAGTATTTT. Its protein is CASSLDGSRTDTQYF.

The rearrangement joins TRBV18 to TRBJ2-2; D perhaps matches TRBD1 (5 bases). V shed 1 base and J shed 5 bases, with 8 bases lying between them. Germline values: CDR1 KGHSH, CDR2 LQKENI. This CDR3 contains 14 residues. As DNA, the CDR3 is TGTGCCAGCTCACCACAGGGGAATACCGGGGAGCTGTTTTTT. It translates to CASSPQGNTGELFF.

The count of this clone is one. The gene calls are TRBV27 and TRBJ2-7; TRBD1 matches 12 bases. V lost 5 bases, J lost 5 bases, and 4 bases stayed unmatched. This CDR3 comprises 14 residues. CDR1 is MNHEY, CDR2 SMNVEV, per germline (reference sequence). The CDR3 here is CASSPGTGGNEQYF. CDR3 coding DNA: TGTGCCAGCAGTCCCGGGACAGGGGGCAACGAGCAGTACTTC.